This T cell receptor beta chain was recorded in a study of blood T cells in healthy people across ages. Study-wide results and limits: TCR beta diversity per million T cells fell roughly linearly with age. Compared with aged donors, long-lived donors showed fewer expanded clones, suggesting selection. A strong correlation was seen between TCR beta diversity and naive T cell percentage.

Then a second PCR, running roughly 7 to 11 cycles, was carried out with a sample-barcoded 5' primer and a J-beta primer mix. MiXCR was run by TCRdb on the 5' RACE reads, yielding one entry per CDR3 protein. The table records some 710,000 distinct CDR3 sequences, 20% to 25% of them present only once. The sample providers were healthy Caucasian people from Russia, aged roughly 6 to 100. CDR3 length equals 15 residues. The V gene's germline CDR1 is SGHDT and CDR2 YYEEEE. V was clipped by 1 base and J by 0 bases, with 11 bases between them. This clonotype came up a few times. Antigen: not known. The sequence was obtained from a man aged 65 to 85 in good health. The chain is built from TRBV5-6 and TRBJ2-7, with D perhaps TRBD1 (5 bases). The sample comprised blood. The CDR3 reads CASSLYAGYSYEQYF. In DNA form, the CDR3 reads TGTGCCAGCAGCTTGTATGCAGGGTACTCCTACGAGCAGTACTTC. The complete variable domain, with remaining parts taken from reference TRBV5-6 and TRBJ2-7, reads DAGVTQSPTHLIKTRGQQVTLRCSPKSGHDTVSWYQQALGQGPQFIFQYYEEEERQRGNFPDRFSGHQFPNYSSELNVNALLLGDSALYLCASSLYAGYSYEQYFGPGTRLTVT.